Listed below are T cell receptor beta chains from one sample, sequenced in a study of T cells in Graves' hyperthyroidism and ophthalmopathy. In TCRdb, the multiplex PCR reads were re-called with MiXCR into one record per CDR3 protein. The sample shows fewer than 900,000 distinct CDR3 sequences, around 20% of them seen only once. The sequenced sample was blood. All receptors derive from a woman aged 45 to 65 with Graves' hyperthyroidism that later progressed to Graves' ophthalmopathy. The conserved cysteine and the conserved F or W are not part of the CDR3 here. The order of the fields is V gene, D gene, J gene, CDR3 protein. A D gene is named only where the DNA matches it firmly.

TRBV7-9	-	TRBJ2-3	ASSDPGRSSTDTQY
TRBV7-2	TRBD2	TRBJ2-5	ASSLRRLAGGRLQETQY
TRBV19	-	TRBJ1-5	ASGIEAWGWHQPQH
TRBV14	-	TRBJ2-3	ASSHKDAWATDTQY
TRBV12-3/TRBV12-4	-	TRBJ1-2	ASSLDPGDGYT
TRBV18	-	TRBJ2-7	ASSPLGPGPNSYEQY
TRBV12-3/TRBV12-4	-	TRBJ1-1	ASSLGGPILTEAF
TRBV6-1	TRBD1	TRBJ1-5	ASTEGQSVGPQH
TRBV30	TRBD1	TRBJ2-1	AWSRTGAQF
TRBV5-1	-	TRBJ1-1	ASSREVSTEAF
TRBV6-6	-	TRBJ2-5	ASSYSGGEGQETQY
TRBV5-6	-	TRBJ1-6	ASSLIRDNSPLH
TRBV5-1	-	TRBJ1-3	ASSLGGIGNTIY
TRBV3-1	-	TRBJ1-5	ASSQTTGQGQPQH
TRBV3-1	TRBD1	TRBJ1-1	ASSKKGTGDYTEAF
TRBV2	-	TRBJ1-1	ATTGPSELNTEAF
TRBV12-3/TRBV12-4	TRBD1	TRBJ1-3	ASSSLRDRVVVTAGNTIY
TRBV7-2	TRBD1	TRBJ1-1	ASSLKGAGRAF
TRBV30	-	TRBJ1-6	AWSAPGADSPLH
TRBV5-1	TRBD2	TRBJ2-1	ASSLRGLAENNEQF
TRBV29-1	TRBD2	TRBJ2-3	SVESTSGGPDTQY
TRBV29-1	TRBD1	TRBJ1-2	SVEKDRNT
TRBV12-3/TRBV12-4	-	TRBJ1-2	ASSPPHT
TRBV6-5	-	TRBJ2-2	ASSYGPGDTGELF
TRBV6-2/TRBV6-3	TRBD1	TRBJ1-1	ASSYYRGTEAF
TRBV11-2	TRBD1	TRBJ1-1	ASTTGTGGHTEAF
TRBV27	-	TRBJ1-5	ASSPSPGQGSSNQPQH
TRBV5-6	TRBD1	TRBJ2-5	ASSLRTGAGETQY
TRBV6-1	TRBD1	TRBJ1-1	ASSKGGVDRENTEAF
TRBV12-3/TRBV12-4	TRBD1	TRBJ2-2	ASSLSGTGNTGELF
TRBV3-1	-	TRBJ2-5	ASSQVWRDQETQY
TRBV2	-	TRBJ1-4	ASSLYRVATNEKLF
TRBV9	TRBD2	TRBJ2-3	ASSVLTSGSTDTQY
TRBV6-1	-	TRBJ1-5	ASSDPDDFSNQPQH
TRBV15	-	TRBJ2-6	ATSRERTGSGANVLT
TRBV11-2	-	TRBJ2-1	ASSSRGQSSYNEQF
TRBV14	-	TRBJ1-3	ASSQDLTVGNTIY
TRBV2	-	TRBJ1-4	ASSVDEKLF
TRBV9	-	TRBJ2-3	ASSVGLPLGADTQY
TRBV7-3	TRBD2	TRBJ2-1	ASTLQAGADNEQF
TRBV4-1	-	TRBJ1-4	ASSVVRGTKLF
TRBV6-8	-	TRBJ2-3	ASSYSGEASTDTQY
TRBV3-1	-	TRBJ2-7	ASSHPGASTYEQY
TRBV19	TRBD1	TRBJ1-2	ASRITGDYGYT
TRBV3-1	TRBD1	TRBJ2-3	ASSPGTGFTDTQY
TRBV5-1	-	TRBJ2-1	ASSPDGWTYNEQF
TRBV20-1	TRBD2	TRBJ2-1	SAAMNRGGANEQF
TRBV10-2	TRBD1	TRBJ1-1	ASTMGDRNTEAF
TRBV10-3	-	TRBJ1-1	AIWGGAVMNTEAF
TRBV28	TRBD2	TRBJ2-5	ASSSFTGRGETQY
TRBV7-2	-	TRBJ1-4	ASSFRQGHEKLF
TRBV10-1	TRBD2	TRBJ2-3	ASSGRGGARDTQY
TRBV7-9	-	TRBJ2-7	ASSLARGGYEQY
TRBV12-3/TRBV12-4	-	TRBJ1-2	ASSGLGYGYT